This is a list of T cell receptor beta chains from one sample in a study of blood T cell repertoires in COVID-19. This table comes from immunoSEQ multiplex PCR, and its TCRdb copy is limited to in-frame clones, with some not included. The sample comprises about 98,000 clones, around 90% of which are singletons, and 3% rests with the top ten. The sequenced sample was peripheral blood. These receptors all stem from a man in his forties or fifties with active or convalescent COVID-19. Each CDR3 is given with its conserved first and last residue. Fields, in order: V gene, clone size, D gene, J gene, CDR3 protein, CDR3 DNA. D genes are given only for firm matches. Size is omitted from some rows. Given values are once, few, many or a class for expanded clones.

V: TRBV14
size: NA
D: NA
J: TRBJ2-1
CDR3: CASSQDPTYNEQFF
DNA: TGTGCCAGCAGCCAAGATCCCACCTACAATGAGCAGTTCTTC

V: TRBV30
size: NA
D: TRBD2
J: TRBJ2-5
CDR3: CAWSARGAGETQYF
DNA: TGTGCCTGGAGTGCGCGGGGGGCGGGGGAGACCCAGTACTTC

V: TRBV9
size: once
D: TRBD1
J: TRBJ2-2
CDR3: CASSVAWAGGRTGELFF
DNA: TGTGCCAGCAGCGTAGCTTGGGCAGGGGGACGAACCGGGGAGCTGTTTTTT

V: TRBV6-5
size: NA
D: NA
J: TRBJ2-3
CDR3: CASSWASHTDTQYF
DNA: TGTGCCAGCAGCTGGGCCTCTCACACAGATACGCAGTATTTT

V: TRBV19
size: NA
D: NA
J: TRBJ2-6
CDR3: CASSDTLSGANVLTF
DNA: TGTGCCAGTAGTGACACACTCTCTGGGGCCAACGTCCTGACTTTC

V: TRBV27
size: NA
D: NA
J: TRBJ2-7
CDR3: CASWTANGYEQYF
DNA: TGTGCCAGCTGGACAGCCAATGGGTACGAGCAGTACTTC

V: TRBV6-2/TRBV6-3
size: NA
D: NA
J: TRBJ1-4
CDR3: CASSYSGTTEEKLFF
DNA: TGTGCCAGCAGTTACTCCGGGACTACGGAGGAAAAACTGTTTTTT

V: TRBV5-4
size: NA
D: NA
J: TRBJ1-4
CDR3: CASSTDDRKLFF
DNA: TGTGCCAGCAGCACCGACGACAGGAAACTGTTTTTT

V: TRBV13
size: NA
D: NA
J: TRBJ2-1
CDR3: CASSLVGPSSREQFF
DNA: TGTGCCAGCAGCTTAGTTGGGCCCTCGAGTCGTGAGCAGTTCTTC

V: TRBV7-9
size: NA
D: TRBD1
J: TRBJ2-5
CDR3: CASSLDRGPYQETQYF
DNA: TGTGCCAGCAGCTTAGACAGGGGGCCCTACCAAGAGACCCAGTACTTC

V: TRBV4-3
size: NA
D: NA
J: TRBJ1-1
CDR3: CASSQDIKRLGTEAFF
DNA: TGCGCCAGCAGCCAAGATATCAAGCGGTTGGGCACTGAAGCTTTCTTT

V: TRBV9
size: once
D: NA
J: TRBJ2-2
CDR3: CASSAGAMTTNTGELFF
DNA: TGTGCCAGCAGCGCAGGGGCAATGACTACGAACACCGGGGAGCTGTTTTTT

V: TRBV5-1
size: NA
D: NA
J: TRBJ1-4
CDR3: CASSLQGGANEKLFF
DNA: TGCGCCAGCAGCTTGCAGGGTGGCGCTAATGAAAAACTGTTTTTT

V: TRBV6-5
size: once
D: TRBD1
J: TRBJ2-5
CDR3: CASSRGRQETQYF
DNA: TGTGCCAGCAGTAGGGGGCGGCAAGAGACCCAGTACTTC

V: TRBV9
size: NA
D: NA
J: TRBJ2-6
CDR3: CASSPRGGPLSGANVLTF
DNA: TGTGCCAGCAGCCCCCGTGGGGGCCCCCTCTCTGGGGCCAACGTCCTGACTTTC

V: TRBV7-9
size: once
D: NA
J: TRBJ1-2
CDR3: CASSLGDSYGYTF
DNA: TGTGCCAGCAGCTTAGGTGACTCCTATGGCTACACCTTC

V: TRBV4-1
size: NA
D: NA
J: TRBJ2-3
CDR3: CASSQVRRGTQYF
DNA: TGCGCCAGCAGCCAAGTAAGAAGGGGCACGCAGTATTTT

V: TRBV19
size: NA
D: NA
J: TRBJ2-6
CDR3: CASSTRQYSGANVLTF
DNA: TGTGCCAGTAGTACCAGACAGTACTCTGGGGCCAACGTCCTGACTTTC

V: TRBV6-6
size: once
D: NA
J: TRBJ1-4
CDR3: CASIGDSEKLFF
DNA: TGTGCCAGCATTGGTGACAGTGAAAAACTGTTTTTT

V: TRBV30
size: NA
D: TRBD2
J: TRBJ2-3
CDR3: CAWSVLAGESTDTQYF
DNA: TGTGCCTGGAGTGTACTAGCGGGGGAGAGCACAGATACGCAGTATTTT

V: TRBV19
size: NA
D: NA
J: TRBJ1-1
CDR3: CASSIGGLGTEAFF
DNA: TGTGCCAGTAGTATAGGAGGCTTGGGCACTGAAGCTTTCTTT

V: TRBV28
size: NA
D: NA
J: TRBJ1-5
CDR3: CASRPLDRKDQPQHF
DNA: TGTGCCAGCAGGCCATTGGACAGAAAAGATCAGCCCCAGCATTTT